Below, 19 T cell receptor beta chains from the same sample are listed, as sequenced in a study of cytomegalovirus exposure and HLA in healthy donors. Researchers ran the PCR with 60 Vbeta and 13 Jbeta primers. Assay: immunoSEQ multiplex PCR; the TCRdb copy retains only in-frame clones and omits some. The sample shows about 86,000 clones, over 70% of them seen only once. Sequences were obtained from PBMCs. These receptors were taken from a man aged 55 to 70 in good health and CMV-seronegative.

This clone is a singleton in its sample. This chain connects TRBV19 to TRBJ2-1; the D gene is possibly TRBD1 (5 bases). This CDR3 contains 11 residues. Trimming shortened V by 7 bases and J by 4 bases, and 5 bases separated the two germline ends. Germline loops: CDR1 LNHDA, CDR2 SQIVND (reference sequence). The CDR3 is CASTGYNEQFF. The CDR3 DNA sequence: TGTGCCAGTACAGGGTACAATGAGCAGTTCTTC.

This rearrangement joins TRBV18 to TRBJ2-3, with 9 bases identical to TRBD2. Trimming removed 6 bases from V and 2 bases from J; junction bases left unmatched: 12. Germline V gene lookup returns CDR1 KGHSH and CDR2 LQKENI. The CDR3 covers 17 residues. CDR3 bases: TGTGCCAGCTCTATACTCCTGCGGGGGGGGCTCACAGATACGCAGTATTTT. Translating gives CASSILLRGGLTDTQYF.

The V and J genes are TRBV28 and TRBJ2-1, with 9 bases lining up with TRBD2. CDR3 length: 15 amino acids. V lost 5 bases and J lost 2; bases outside the gene matches: 4. Germline lookup yields CDR1 MDHEN and CDR2 SYDVKM. CDR3 nucleotides: TGTGCCAGCAGTCTTGCGGGGGGGGCCTACAATGAGCAGTTCTTC. This gives the protein CASSLAGGAYNEQFF.

The CDR3 bases are TGTGCCAGCAGCCCGCGGGGGGGCCGCACAGATACGCAGTATTTT. As protein: CASSPRGGRTDTQYF. The chain links TRBV5-4 to TRBJ2-3; 9 bases fit TRBD2. Germline-derived CDR1 and CDR2 are SGHNT and YYREEE (reference sequence). The CDR3 is made up of 15 amino acids. The ends lost 4 bases at V and 1 base at J; junction bases unmatched: 4.

CDR3 amino acids: CASGLGTGDGRETQYF. The CDR3 DNA reads TGTGCTAGTGGTTTGGGAACAGGGGATGGTAGGGAGACCCAGTACTTC. The chain carries TRBV12-5 and TRBJ2-5; 7 positions match TRBD1. The germline V gene encodes CDR1 LGHNT and CDR2 FRNRAP. The CDR3 is made up of 16 amino acids. V was clipped by 1 base and J by 5 bases; unmatched bases: 10.

This sequence joins TRBV11-3 and TRBJ2-1, with no clear D. The CDR3 extends over 13 amino acids. Germline V gene lookup returns CDR1 SGHNT and CDR2 YENEEA. The V and J ends lost 3 bases and 8 bases respectively, with 11 bases between them. The CDR3 loop is CASSLSVLDEQFF. The CDR3 DNA is TGTGCCAGCAGCTTGTCGGTTTTGGATGAGCAGTTCTTC.

J is TRBJ2-7 and V is TRBV29-1; unclear D gene. Between the trimmed V and J ends, which lost 5 bases and 5 bases, there was a span of 13 bases. Germline V lookup: CDR1 SQVTM, CDR2 ANQGSEA. This CDR3 has 12 amino acids. This CDR3 is CSVSVLADEQYF. In nucleotides, the CDR3 is TGCAGCGTTTCCGTTCTGGCGGACGAGCAGTACTTC.

The chain links TRBV15 to TRBJ2-5, with 9 bases matching TRBD1. The CDR3 contains 15 residues. Looked up from germline, CDR1 is LNHNV and CDR2 is YYDKDF (reference sequence). V was pared by 0 bases and J by 5 bases, with 4 bases of the junction left unmatched. DNA of the CDR3: TGTGCCACCAGCAGAGAGACAGGGGGTGACGAGACCCAGTACTTC. Translation gives CATSRETGGDETQYF.

This clone came up once. The chain carries TRBV6-4 and TRBJ2-3; possibly TRBD2 for D (6 bases). Trimming shortened V by 2 bases and J by 2 bases, and 11 bases separated the two germline ends. The CDR3 spans 15 residues. Germline lookup yields CDR1 MRHNA and CDR2 SNTAGT. The CDR3 coding sequence is TGTGCCAGCAGTGACGGGAGCGGGTCCACAGATACGCAGTATTTT. This encodes CASSDGSGSTDTQYF.

Here the CDR3 DNA reads TGCGCCAGCAGCTCCCGGGACAGGGCCCGAGATGGTGGTAATGAAAAACTGTTTTTT. This encodes CASSSRDRARDGGNEKLFF. The chain carries TRBV5-1 and TRBJ1-4, with 9 bases lining up with TRBD1. The germline gives CDR1 SGHRS, CDR2 YFSETQ. The CDR3 is 19 residues long. V shed 3 bases and J 4 bases; nucleotides not matched to a gene: 16.

The gene calls are TRBV13 and TRBJ2-1; D possibly corresponds to TRBD2 (5 bases). This CDR3 is built from 15 residues. Germline-derived CDR1 and CDR2 are PRHDT and FYEKMQ (reference sequence). Deletions cut 5 bases from V and 5 bases from J, with 16 bases between. CDR3 sequence reads: CASSPGLPTNNEQFF. CDR3 in DNA: TGTGCCAGCAGCCCAGGACTCCCTACTAACAATGAGCAGTTCTTC.

CDR3 amino acids: CASSSRGRDSGANVLTF. The DNA of the CDR3 is TGTGCCAGCAGCTCCCGAGGACGGGACTCTGGGGCCAACGTCCTGACTTTC. This rearrangement joins TRBV7-9 to TRBJ2-6; a possible D gene is TRBD2 (5 bases). V was pared by 4 bases and J by 0 bases, with 13 bases between. Germline assignment: CDR1 SEHNR and CDR2 FQNEAQ (reference sequence). The length of the CDR3 is 17 residues. Using reference TRBV7-9 and TRBJ2-6 for the parts outside the CDR3, the full variable domain is DTGVSQNPRHKITKRGQNVTFRCDPISEHNRLYWYRQTLGQGPEFLTYFQNEAQLEKSRLLSDRFSAERPKGSFSTLEIQRTEQGDSAMYLCASSSRGRDSGANVLTFGAGSRLTVL.

This chain uses TRBV7-7 with TRBJ2-2; a possible D gene is TRBD2 (6 bases). CDR3 size: 15 residues. The V gene lost 1 base and the J gene lost 5 bases, with 11 bases spanning the gap. From germline, CDR1 is SSHAT and CDR2 FNYEAQ (reference sequence). The CDR3 DNA is TGTGCCAGCAGCTTAGATCATGGGGGGACCGGGGAGCTGTTTTTT. Translated: CASSLDHGGTGELFF.

This rearrangement joins TRBV27 to TRBJ2-2; a weak D match, TRBD1 (6 bases). The germline V gene has CDR1 MNHEY and CDR2 SMNVEV (reference sequence). This CDR3 has 15 residues. Trimming shortened V by 5 bases and J by 5 bases, and 15 bases separated the two germline ends. The CDR3 DNA reads as TGTGCCAGCAGTATCCAGGGGCTGGGTACCGGGGAGCTGTTTTTT. It is translated as CASSIQGLGTGELFF.

The V gene is TRBV19, the J gene TRBJ2-2, with D tentatively TRBD2 (6 bases). Trimming pared 5 bases from V and 4 bases from J, leaving 14 bases between. Germline-derived CDR1 and CDR2 are LNHDA and SQIVND (reference sequence). The CDR3 extends over 15 amino acids. This CDR3 is CASSYAGSITGELFF. In DNA, the CDR3 is TGTGCCAGTAGTTACGCGGGAAGCATCACCGGGGAGCTGTTTTTT.

In its sample, this clone was seen once. The V gene is TRBV5-4, the J gene TRBJ2-7; 9 bases are a match to TRBD2. Germline-derived CDR1 and CDR2 are SGHNT and YYREEE (reference sequence). The CDR3 has 14 residues. The ends lost 4 bases at V and 5 bases at J; junction bases unmatched: 7. The CDR3: CASSSSGRVNEQYF. The CDR3 coding sequence is TGTGCCAGCAGCAGTAGCGGGAGAGTCAACGAGCAGTACTTC.

V usage is TRBV9 and J usage is TRBJ1-2; a weak D match, TRBD1 (5 bases). The V and J ends lost 1 base and 0 bases respectively, with 10 bases between them. The length of the CDR3 is 15 residues. Germline CDR1 and CDR2: SGDLS and YYNGEE. DNA of the CDR3: TGTGCCAGCAGCGTACCTGGACAAGCTAACTATGGCTACACCTTC. Translated: CASSVPGQANYGYTF.

V is TRBV28 and J is TRBJ2-1, with 8 positions matching TRBD1. The junction had 12 bases not matched to a gene; V was cut back by 3 bases and J by 8 bases. Germline CDR1 and CDR2: MDHEN and SYDVKM. The CDR3 spans 16 residues. CDR3 DNA sequence: TGTGCCAGCAGTTTCGACCGAGGACAGGGCCTAGATGAGCAGTTCTTC. This encodes CASSFDRGQGLDEQFF.

This clone was picked up many times. The genes are TRBV6-1 and TRBJ1-1, with unresolved D. Trimming left V 4 bases short and J 1 base short, with 7 bases between. This CDR3 has 13 amino acids. CDR1 and CDR2 (germline): MNHNS, SASEGT. The CDR3: CASSATENTEAFF. In nucleotides, the CDR3 is TGTGCCAGCAGTGCAACAGAGAACACTGAAGCTTTCTTT.